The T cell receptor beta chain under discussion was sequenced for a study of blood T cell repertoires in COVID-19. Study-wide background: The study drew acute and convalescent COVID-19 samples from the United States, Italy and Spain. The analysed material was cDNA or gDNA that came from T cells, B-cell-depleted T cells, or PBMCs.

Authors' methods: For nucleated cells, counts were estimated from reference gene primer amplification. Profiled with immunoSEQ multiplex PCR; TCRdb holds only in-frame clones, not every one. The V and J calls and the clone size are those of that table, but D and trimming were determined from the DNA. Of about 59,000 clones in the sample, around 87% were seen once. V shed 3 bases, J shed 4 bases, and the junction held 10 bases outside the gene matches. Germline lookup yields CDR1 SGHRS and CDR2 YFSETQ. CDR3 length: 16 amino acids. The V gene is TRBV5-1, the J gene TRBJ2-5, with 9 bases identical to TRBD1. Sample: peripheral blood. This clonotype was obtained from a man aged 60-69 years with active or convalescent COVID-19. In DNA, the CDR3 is TGCGCCAGCAGCTGGCCACACGGGACAGGGATAGAGACCCAGTACTTC. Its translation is CASSWPHGTGIETQYF.